This T cell receptor (beta chain) was captured by sequencing in a study of T cells in Graves' hyperthyroidism and ophthalmopathy. Study in general: The blood sample was taken at first diagnosis, before treatment began.

This clonotype appeared many times. Clinical symptoms, serum thyroxine, TRAb, thyroid ultrasound and orbital computed tomography established diagnosis. Each 10 ml fresh peripheral blood draw supplied the PBMCs. CDR3 size: 16 residues. V gave up 2 bases and J gave up 1 base, with 14 bases separating them. CDR1 and CDR2 (germline): SEHNR, FQNEAQ (reference sequence). There were TCR beta CDR3 regions amplified from RNA transcripts. The TCR CDR3 was amplified in a first-round RT-PCR using the HTBI primer set. TCRdb recomputed calls from the multiplex PCR reads with MiXCR, one row per CDR3 protein. The profile shows hundreds of thousands of distinct CDR3 sequences, roughly 15% of them singletons.

This receptor was obtained from a woman aged 45-65 years with Graves' ophthalmopathy. Specimen: blood. The chain combines TRBV7-9 with TRBJ1-1; D gene ambiguous. The chain's CDR3 is CASSLSSGISNTEAFF. The DNA for the CDR3 is TGTGCCAGCAGCTTATCATCGGGGATCTCGAACACTGAAGCTTTCTTT.